The 10 T cell receptor beta chains listed next were all sequenced from one sample in a study of cytomegalovirus exposure and HLA in healthy donors. 60 Vbeta and 13 Jbeta primers were used in PCR. Assay used: immunoSEQ multiplex PCR; TCRdb lists only in-frame clones, some missing. This table holds around 100,000 clones, around 80% found once. Sequenced material: PBMCs. The receptors derive from a male donor in good health and CMV-seropositive.

This chain joins TRBV5-6 and TRBJ2-2; D possibly corresponds to TRBD2 (8 bases). Per germline, CDR1 SGHDT and CDR2 YYEEEE. This CDR3 contains 16 residues. V lost 0 bases and J 7 bases, leaving 16 bases between the germline ends. CDR3 loop: CASSLAAGGQNGELFF. The CDR3 bases are TGTGCCAGCAGCTTGGCCGCGGGGGGACAGAACGGGGAGCTGTTTTTT.

The chain employs TRBV5-1 and TRBJ2-1; 11 positions match TRBD2. The CDR3 length is 14 residues. V gave up 4 bases and J gave up 6 bases; unmatched junction bases: 3. Germline CDR1 reads SGHRS; CDR2 reads YFSETQ. The CDR3 DNA is TGCGCCAGCAGCGCTAGCGGGAGGTTCAATGAGCAGTTCTTC. Translation: CASSASGRFNEQFF.

The V and J genes are TRBV10-3 and TRBJ2-7; 7 positions match TRBD1. Germline loops: CDR1 ENHRY, CDR2 SYGVKD. The trim removed 4 bases at V and 13 bases at J, leaving 7 bases unmatched. This CDR3 contains 11 residues. In nucleotides, the CDR3 is TGTGCCATCAGTGCTGACAGGGATAGATACTTC. Protein: CAISADRDRYF.

This chain uses TRBV6-5 with TRBJ1-2; D remains ambiguous. Germline loops: CDR1 MNHEY, CDR2 SVGAGI. The CDR3 contains 15 residues. Between the trimmed V and J ends, which lost 0 bases and 6 bases, there was a span of 14 bases. CDR3 protein: CASSYSRWEVNGYTF. The CDR3 DNA sequence: TGTGCCAGCAGTTACTCGAGGTGGGAGGTAAATGGCTACACCTTC.

This sequence joins TRBV4-1 and TRBJ1-4; D is ambiguous. Germline CDR1 MGHRA, CDR2 YSYEKL. V lost 0 bases, J lost 3 bases, and 11 bases lay in between. This CDR3 has 16 residues. CDR3 in DNA: TGCGCCAGCAGCCAAGATTTCGGACTGCCTAATGAAAAACTGTTTTTT. It translates to CASSQDFGLPNEKLFF.

The chain recombines TRBV11-2 with TRBJ1-1; D is undetermined. The germline V and J ends were trimmed by 1 base and 2 bases, with 5 bases remaining between them. Germline assignment: CDR1 SGHAT and CDR2 FQNNGV. This CDR3 region has 13 residues. CDR3 in DNA: TGTGCCAGCAGCTTAGGGCAAAACACTGAAGCTTTCTTT. The encoded protein is CASSLGQNTEAFF.

J is TRBJ1-2 and V is TRBV6-6; 11 nucleotides agree with TRBD1. CDR3 length equals 14 residues. V lost 6 bases to trimming and J lost 8 bases; unmatched junction nucleotides: 8. The germline V gene has CDR1 MNHNY and CDR2 SVGAGI (reference sequence). CDR3 sequence (DNA): TGTGCCAGCAGATCCGGGACAGGGGGATACGGCTACACCTTC. Amino acid sequence: CASRSGTGGYGYTF.

This clone showed up just a few times. The J gene is TRBJ2-3, the V gene TRBV7-9; no clear D. Per germline, CDR1 SEHNR and CDR2 FQNEAQ (reference sequence). The CDR3 is made up of 13 amino acids. Trimming took 3 bases from V and 6 from J, leaving 10 bases between them. CDR3 residues: CASSFIPQDTQYF. The CDR3 DNA reads as TGTGCCAGCAGCTTTATCCCCCAGGATACGCAGTATTTT.

The chain recombines TRBV28 with TRBJ2-7, with TRBD2 as a possible D gene (5 bases). Per germline, CDR1 MDHEN and CDR2 SYDVKM. The ends were cut back, 1 base at V and 0 bases at J, with 7 bases in the middle. The length of the CDR3 is 14 residues. In DNA form, the CDR3 reads TGTGCCAGCAGTTTATCGGGGATCTCCTACGAGCAGTACTTC. Protein: CASSLSGISYEQYF.

This chain's CDR3 is CASSLLTSNEQFF. CDR3 bases: TGTGCCAGCAGTTTACTGACTAGCAATGAGCAGTTCTTC. This sequence joins TRBV27 and TRBJ2-1; perhaps TRBD2 as D (6 bases). The CDR3 sequence is 13 residues long. Per the germline V gene, CDR1 is MNHEY and CDR2 is SMNVEV (reference sequence). V was pared by 2 bases and J by 6 bases, with 8 bases between.